The TCR beta chain under discussion was sequenced for a study of blood T cell repertoires in COVID-19. The V gene's germline CDR1 is SNHLY and CDR2 FYNNEI. The CDR3 consists of 14 residues. The ends lost 4 bases at V and 7 bases at J; junction bases unmatched: 10. Method: immunoSEQ multiplex PCR; TCRdb's copy keeps in-frame clones and lacks some. The table records 350,000 or so clones, 83% of them present only once. This clonotype was sampled from a young man with active or convalescent COVID-19. V usage is TRBV2 and J usage is TRBJ2-7, with 7 bases lining up with TRBD1. The sample consisted of peripheral blood. In nucleotides, the CDR3 is TGTGCCAGCAGTGCCCAAAGGGGGCTAGAGGAGCAGTACTTC. Translated, it gives CASSAQRGLEEQYF.